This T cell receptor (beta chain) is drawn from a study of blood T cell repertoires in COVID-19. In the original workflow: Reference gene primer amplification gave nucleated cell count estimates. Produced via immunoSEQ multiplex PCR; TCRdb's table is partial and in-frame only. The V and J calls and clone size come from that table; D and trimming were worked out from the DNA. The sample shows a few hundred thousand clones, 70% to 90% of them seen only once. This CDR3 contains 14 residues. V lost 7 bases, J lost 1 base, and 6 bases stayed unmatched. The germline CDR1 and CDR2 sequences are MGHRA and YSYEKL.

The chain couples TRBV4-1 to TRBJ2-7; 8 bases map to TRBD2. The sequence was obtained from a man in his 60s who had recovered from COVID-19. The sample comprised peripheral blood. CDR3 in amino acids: CASKLADGSYEQYF. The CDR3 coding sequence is TGCGCCAGCAAACTAGCGGATGGTTCCTACGAGCAGTACTTC.